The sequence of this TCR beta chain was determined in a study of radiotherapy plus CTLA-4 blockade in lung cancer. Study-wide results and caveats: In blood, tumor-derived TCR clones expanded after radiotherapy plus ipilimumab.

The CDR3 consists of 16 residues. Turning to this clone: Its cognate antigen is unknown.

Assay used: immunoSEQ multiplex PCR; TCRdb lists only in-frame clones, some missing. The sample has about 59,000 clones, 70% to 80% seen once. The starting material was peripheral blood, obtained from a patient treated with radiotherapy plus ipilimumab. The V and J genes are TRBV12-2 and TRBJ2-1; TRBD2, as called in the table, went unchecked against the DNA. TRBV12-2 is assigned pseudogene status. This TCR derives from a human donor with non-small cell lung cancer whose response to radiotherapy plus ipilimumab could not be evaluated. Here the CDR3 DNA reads TGTGCAAGTCGCTTATCTAGCGGGAGGGCTTACAATGAGCAGTTCTTC. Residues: CASRLSSGRAYNEQFF.